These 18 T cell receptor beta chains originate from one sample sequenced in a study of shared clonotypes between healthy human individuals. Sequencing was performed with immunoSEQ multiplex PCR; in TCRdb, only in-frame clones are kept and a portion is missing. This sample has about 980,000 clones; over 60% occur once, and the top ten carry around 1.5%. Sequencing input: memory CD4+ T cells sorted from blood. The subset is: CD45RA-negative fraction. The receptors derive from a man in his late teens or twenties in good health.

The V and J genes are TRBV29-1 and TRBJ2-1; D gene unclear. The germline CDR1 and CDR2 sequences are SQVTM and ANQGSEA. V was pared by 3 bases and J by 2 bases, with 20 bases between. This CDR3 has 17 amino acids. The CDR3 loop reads CSVELLASLKTYNEQFF. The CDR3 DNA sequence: TGCAGCGTTGAGCTCTTGGCCAGCCTCAAAACCTACAATGAGCAGTTCTTC.

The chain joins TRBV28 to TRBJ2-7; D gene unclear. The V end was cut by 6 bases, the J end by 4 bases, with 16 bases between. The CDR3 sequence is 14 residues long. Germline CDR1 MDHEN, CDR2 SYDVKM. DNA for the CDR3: TGTGCCAGCAGCTTCGACGTTCTGCGGTACGAGCAGTACTTC. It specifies CASSFDVLRYEQYF.

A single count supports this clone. In DNA, the CDR3 is TGTGCCAGCAGTGGATCGCGAAAAACCGGGGAGCTGTTTTTT. It yields the protein CASSGSRKTGELFF. The V and J genes are TRBV2 and TRBJ2-2; D is ambiguous. This CDR3 spans 14 amino acids. V dropped 4 bases and J dropped 5 bases, with 11 bases sitting between them. CDR1 and CDR2 (germline): SNHLY, FYNNEI.

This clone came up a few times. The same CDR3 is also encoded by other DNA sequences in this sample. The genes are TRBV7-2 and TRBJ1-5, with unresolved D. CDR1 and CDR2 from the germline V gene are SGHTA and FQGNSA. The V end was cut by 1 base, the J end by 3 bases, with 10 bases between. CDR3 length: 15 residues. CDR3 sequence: CASSLVTGSNQPQHF. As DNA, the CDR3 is TGTGCCAGCAGCTTAGTCACGGGGTCCAATCAGCCCCAGCATTTT.

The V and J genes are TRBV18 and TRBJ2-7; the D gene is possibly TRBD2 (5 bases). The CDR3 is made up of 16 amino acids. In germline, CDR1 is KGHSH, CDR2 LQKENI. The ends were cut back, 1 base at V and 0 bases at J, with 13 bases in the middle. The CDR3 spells CASSPLSGISSYEQYF. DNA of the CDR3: TGTGCCAGCTCACCACTAAGCGGTATAAGCTCCTACGAGCAGTACTTC.

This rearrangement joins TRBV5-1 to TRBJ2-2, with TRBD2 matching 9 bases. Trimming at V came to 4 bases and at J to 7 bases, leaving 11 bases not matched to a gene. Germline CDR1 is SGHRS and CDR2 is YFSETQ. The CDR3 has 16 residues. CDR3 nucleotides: TGCGCCAGCAGCATCGGGGGGACTAGCCGAGGCGGGGAGCTGTTTTTT. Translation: CASSIGGTSRGGELFF.

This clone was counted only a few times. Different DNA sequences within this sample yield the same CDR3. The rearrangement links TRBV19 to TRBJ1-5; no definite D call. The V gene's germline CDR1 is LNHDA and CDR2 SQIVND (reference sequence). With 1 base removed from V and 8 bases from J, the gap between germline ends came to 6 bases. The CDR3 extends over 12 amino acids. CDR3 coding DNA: TGTGCCAGTAGTATAGGCTTTGAGCCCCAGCATTTT. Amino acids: CASSIGFEPQHF.

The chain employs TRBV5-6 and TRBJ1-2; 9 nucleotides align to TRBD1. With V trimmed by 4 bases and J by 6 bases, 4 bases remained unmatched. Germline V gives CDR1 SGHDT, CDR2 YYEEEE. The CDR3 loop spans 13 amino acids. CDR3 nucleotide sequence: TGTGCCAGCAGCGGGGACAGGGAGCATGGCTACACCTTC. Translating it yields CASSGDREHGYTF.

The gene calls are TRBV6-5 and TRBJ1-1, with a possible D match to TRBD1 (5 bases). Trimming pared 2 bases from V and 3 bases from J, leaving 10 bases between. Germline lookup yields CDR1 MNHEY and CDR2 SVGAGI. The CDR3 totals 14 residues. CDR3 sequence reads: CASSYLAGDTEAFF. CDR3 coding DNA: TGTGCCAGCAGTTACCTGGCGGGGGACACTGAAGCTTTCTTT.

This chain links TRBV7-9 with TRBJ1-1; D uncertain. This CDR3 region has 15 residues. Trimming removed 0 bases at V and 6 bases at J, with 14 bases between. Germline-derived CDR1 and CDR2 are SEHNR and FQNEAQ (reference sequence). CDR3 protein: CASSLAYGRTPEAFF. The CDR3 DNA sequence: TGTGCCAGCAGCTTAGCGTATGGAAGAACCCCTGAAGCTTTCTTT.

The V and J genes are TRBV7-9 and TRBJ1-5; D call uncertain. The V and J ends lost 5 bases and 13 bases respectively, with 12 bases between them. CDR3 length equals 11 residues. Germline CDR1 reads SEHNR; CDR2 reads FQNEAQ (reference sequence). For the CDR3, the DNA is TGTGCCAGCAGCGATGGACGCCTACAGCATTTT. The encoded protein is CASSDGRLQHF.

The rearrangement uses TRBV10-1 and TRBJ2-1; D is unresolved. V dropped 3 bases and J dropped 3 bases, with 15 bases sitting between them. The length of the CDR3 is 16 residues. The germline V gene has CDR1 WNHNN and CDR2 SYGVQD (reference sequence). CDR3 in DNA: TGCGCCAGCAGTGACCCCTCGGGCGGCCTCTACAATGAGCAGTTCTTC. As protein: CASSDPSGGLYNEQFF.

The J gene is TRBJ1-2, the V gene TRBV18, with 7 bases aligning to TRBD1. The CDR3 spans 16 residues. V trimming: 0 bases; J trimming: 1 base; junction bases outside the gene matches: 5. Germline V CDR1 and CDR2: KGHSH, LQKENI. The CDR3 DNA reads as TGTGCCAGCTCACCACCGACAGGGTTTGTTAACTATGGCTACACCTTC. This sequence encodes CASSPPTGFVNYGYTF.

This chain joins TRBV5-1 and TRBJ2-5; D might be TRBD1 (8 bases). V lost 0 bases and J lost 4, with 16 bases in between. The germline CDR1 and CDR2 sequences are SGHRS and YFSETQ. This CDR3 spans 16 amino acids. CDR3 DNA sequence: TGCGCCAGCAGCTTGGTGCAGGGGGCGGGAGTAGAGACCCAGTACTTC. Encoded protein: CASSLVQGAGVETQYF. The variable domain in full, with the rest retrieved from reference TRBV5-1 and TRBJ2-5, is KAGVTQTPRYLIKTRGQQVTLSCSPISGHRSVSWYQQTPGQGLQFLFEYFSETQRNKGNFPGRFSGRQFSNSRSEMNVSTLELGDSALYLCASSLVQGAGVETQYFGPGTRLLVL.

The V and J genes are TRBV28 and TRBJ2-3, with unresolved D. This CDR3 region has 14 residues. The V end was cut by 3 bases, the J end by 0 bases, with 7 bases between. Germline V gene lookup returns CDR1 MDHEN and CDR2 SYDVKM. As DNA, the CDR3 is TGTGCCAGCAGTTTCACAGCAAGCACAGATACGCAGTATTTT. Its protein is CASSFTASTDTQYF.

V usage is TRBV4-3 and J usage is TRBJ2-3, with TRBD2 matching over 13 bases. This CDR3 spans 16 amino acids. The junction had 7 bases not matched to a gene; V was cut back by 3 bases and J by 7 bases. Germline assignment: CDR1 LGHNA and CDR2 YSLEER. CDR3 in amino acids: CASSQAGTSGIYTQYF. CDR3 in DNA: TGCGCCAGCAGCCAGGCTGGGACTAGCGGGATATATACGCAGTATTTT.

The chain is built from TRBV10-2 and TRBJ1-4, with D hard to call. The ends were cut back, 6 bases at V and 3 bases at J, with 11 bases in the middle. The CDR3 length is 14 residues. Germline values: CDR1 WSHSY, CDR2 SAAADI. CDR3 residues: CASRAVGANEKLFF. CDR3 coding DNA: TGCGCCAGCAGAGCGGTCGGCGCTAATGAAAAACTGTTTTTT.

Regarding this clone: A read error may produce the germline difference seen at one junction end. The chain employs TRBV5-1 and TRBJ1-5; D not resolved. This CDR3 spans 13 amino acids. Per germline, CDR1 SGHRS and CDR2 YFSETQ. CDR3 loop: CASRLEPNQPQHF. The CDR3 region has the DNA TGCGCCAGCAGGTTGGAGCCTAATCAGCCCCAGCATTTT. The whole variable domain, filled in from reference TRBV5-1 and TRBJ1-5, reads KAGVTQTPRYLIKTRGQQVTLSCSPISGHRSVSWYQQTPGQGLQFLFEYFSETQRNKGNFPGRFSGRQFSNSRSEMNVSTLELGDSALYLCASRLEPNQPQHFGDGTRLSIL.